Sequencing of this T cell receptor beta chain was carried out in a study of cytomegalovirus exposure and HLA in healthy donors. V was pared by 6 bases and J by 0 bases, with 26 bases between. The V gene's germline CDR1 is KGHSH and CDR2 LQKENI. The CDR3 contains 19 residues. Study-wide results and limits: Cytomegalovirus association was assigned to approximately 160 TCR beta chains.

The repertoire was sequenced with immunoSEQ multiplex PCR; TCRdb's copy has only in-frame clones and lacks some. The sample includes a few hundred thousand clones, 80% to 95% of them seen just once. Turning to this clone: Its antigen remains unknown.

The sample taken for sequencing was PBMCs. This sequence joins TRBV18 and TRBJ1-2; a weak D match, TRBD1 (5 bases). The sequence was collected from a woman younger than 45 in good health and CMV-seronegative. This CDR3 reads CASSPTTTSGTSTNYGYTF. The CDR3 coding sequence is TGTGCCAGCTCGCCAACAACCACATCCGGGACCTCCACTAACTATGGCTACACCTTC.